The rows below give T cell receptor beta chains drawn from one sample of a study of post-analysis software for immune sequencing data. TCRdb reprocessed the PCR reads with MiXCR, giving one entry per CDR3 protein. The sample lists roughly 570,000 distinct CDR3 sequences; approximately 34% were seen once. The sample comprised blood. The origin of the receptors is a girl under 18 with multiple sclerosis. The CDR3 runs from the conserved cysteine through the conserved F or W. Fields, in order: clone size, D gene, J gene, V gene, CDR3 DNA, CDR3 protein. D genes are given only for firm matches. Rows may omit the clone size; those that give it use once, few, many or a size class.

clone_size: -; d_call: TRBD1; j_call: TRBJ2-1; v_call: TRBV6-1; cdr3_nt: TGTGCCAGCAGTGCCTGGACAGGGGGCTCGGATGAGCAGTTCTTC; cdr3_aa: CASSAWTGGSDEQFF
clone_size: few; d_call: -; j_call: TRBJ2-5; v_call: TRBV6-1; cdr3_nt: TGTGCCAGCAGTGAACTCGGTGGAGAGACCCAGTACTTC; cdr3_aa: CASSELGGETQYF
clone_size: -; d_call: -; j_call: TRBJ2-3; v_call: TRBV25-1; cdr3_nt: TGTGCCAGCAGTGACTCCCGCGGCACAGATACGCAGTATTTT; cdr3_aa: CASSDSRGTDTQYF
clone_size: few; d_call: -; j_call: TRBJ1-5; v_call: TRBV15; cdr3_nt: TGTGCCACCAGCAGAGGAGGTTTGGCAGGATCTAATCAGCCCCAGCATTTT; cdr3_aa: CATSRGGLAGSNQPQHF
clone_size: few; d_call: -; j_call: TRBJ2-5; v_call: TRBV7-8; cdr3_nt: TGTGCCAGCAGCTCAAGAGGTCTGGTTGGAGAGACCCAGTACTTC; cdr3_aa: CASSSRGLVGETQYF
clone_size: few; d_call: -; j_call: TRBJ1-1; v_call: TRBV10-3; cdr3_nt: TGTGCCATCAGTGGGCAGGGAAATACTGAAGCTTTCTTT; cdr3_aa: CAISGQGNTEAFF
clone_size: -; d_call: TRBD2; j_call: TRBJ2-3; v_call: TRBV9; cdr3_nt: TGTGCCAGCACCCCGGGCGGGGGGAGCACAGATACGCAGTATTTT; cdr3_aa: CASTPGGGSTDTQYF
clone_size: -; d_call: -; j_call: TRBJ2-5; v_call: TRBV5-1; cdr3_nt: TGCGCCAGCAGCCCAGGTGGGGGAATCCAAGAGACCCAGTACTTC; cdr3_aa: CASSPGGGIQETQYF
clone_size: -; d_call: -; j_call: TRBJ2-4; v_call: TRBV5-1; cdr3_nt: TGCGCCAGCAGCTCCCCAGGGGCAGATCTAGCCAAAAACATTCAGTACTTC; cdr3_aa: CASSSPGADLAKNIQYF
clone_size: -; d_call: -; j_call: TRBJ2-5; v_call: TRBV4-1; cdr3_nt: TGCGCCAGCAGCAGGGATTTAGGTGGAGAGACCCAGTACTTC; cdr3_aa: CASSRDLGGETQYF
clone_size: many; d_call: -; j_call: TRBJ2-3; v_call: TRBV7-2; cdr3_nt: TGTGCCAGCAGCTTACCTGCAACAGATACGCAGTATTTT; cdr3_aa: CASSLPATDTQYF
clone_size: few; d_call: -; j_call: TRBJ1-2; v_call: TRBV7-9; cdr3_nt: TGTGTCAGCAGCCCCCTCCCGGGGCAGGGTACGGTCTATGGCTACACCTTC; cdr3_aa: CVSSPLPGQGTVYGYTF
clone_size: -; d_call: TRBD2; j_call: TRBJ2-2; v_call: TRBV25-1; cdr3_nt: TGTGCCAGCAGTGCACTAGCGGGGGTGTCCGGGGAGCTGTTTTTT; cdr3_aa: CASSALAGVSGELFF
clone_size: -; d_call: TRBD1; j_call: TRBJ2-5; v_call: TRBV4-1; cdr3_nt: TGCGCCAGCAGCCAAGAGGGACCCTGGGACAGGGGAGAGACCCAGTACTTC; cdr3_aa: CASSQEGPWDRGETQYF
clone_size: few; d_call: -; j_call: TRBJ1-1; v_call: TRBV20-1; cdr3_nt: TGCAGTGCTAGAGCTGGGCAGGGATTGGGCACTGAAGCTTTCTTT; cdr3_aa: CSARAGQGLGTEAFF
clone_size: few; d_call: -; j_call: TRBJ2-4; v_call: TRBV5-1; cdr3_nt: TGCGCCAGCAGCTTGGAGGGCCGTGGGGAAGCCAAAAACATTCAGTACTTC; cdr3_aa: CASSLEGRGEAKNIQYF
clone_size: few; d_call: TRBD1; j_call: TRBJ1-1; v_call: TRBV3-1; cdr3_nt: TGTGCCAGCAGCCAAGCCACGGACAGGGTTGGCACTGAAGCTTTCTTT; cdr3_aa: CASSQATDRVGTEAFF
clone_size: many; d_call: TRBD1; j_call: TRBJ2-5; v_call: TRBV5-1; cdr3_nt: TGTGCCAGTGGGACAGGCCAGGAGACCCAGTACTTC; cdr3_aa: CASGTGQETQYF
clone_size: few; d_call: -; j_call: TRBJ2-7; v_call: TRBV5-1; cdr3_nt: TGCGCCAGCAGCTTGGTCGGGGGCCGCCCCTACGAGCAGTACTTC; cdr3_aa: CASSLVGGRPYEQYF
clone_size: -; d_call: TRBD1; j_call: TRBJ2-7; v_call: TRBV12-3/TRBV12-4; cdr3_nt: TGTGCCAGCAGGACCGGGACAGGGGTTCTCGAGCAGTACTTC; cdr3_aa: CASRTGTGVLEQYF
clone_size: -; d_call: TRBD1; j_call: TRBJ2-1; v_call: TRBV6-6; cdr3_nt: TGTGCCAGCACCCTAACAGGGGGCATCTACAATGAGCAGTTCTTC; cdr3_aa: CASTLTGGIYNEQFF
clone_size: once; d_call: TRBD1; j_call: TRBJ1-5; v_call: TRBV4-1; cdr3_nt: TGCGCCAGCAGCGAAGGGCAGGGGGTCAATCAGCCCCAGCATTTT; cdr3_aa: CASSEGQGVNQPQHF
clone_size: few; d_call: -; j_call: TRBJ2-2; v_call: TRBV2; cdr3_nt: TGTGCCAGCAGGGATAGGAGCACCGGGGAGCTGTTTTTT; cdr3_aa: CASRDRSTGELFF
clone_size: -; d_call: -; j_call: TRBJ2-3; v_call: TRBV4-2; cdr3_nt: TGTGCCGGCAGCCCGGCGAGCGAAGATACGCAGTATTTT; cdr3_aa: CAGSPASEDTQYF
clone_size: few; d_call: -; j_call: TRBJ1-2; v_call: TRBV9; cdr3_nt: TGTGCCAGCAGCGGATTCAAACAGGGCAGCTATGGCTACACCTTC; cdr3_aa: CASSGFKQGSYGYTF
clone_size: few; d_call: TRBD1; j_call: TRBJ2-5; v_call: TRBV9; cdr3_nt: TGTGCCAGCAGCGGGGACAGGGTTCAAGAGACCCAGTACTTC; cdr3_aa: CASSGDRVQETQYF
clone_size: -; d_call: -; j_call: TRBJ2-3; v_call: TRBV7-9; cdr3_nt: TGTGCCAGCAGCTTAGGGGACCCGGGGCAGTATTTT; cdr3_aa: CASSLGDPGQYF
clone_size: -; d_call: -; j_call: TRBJ1-5; v_call: TRBV12-3/TRBV12-4; cdr3_nt: TGTGCCAGCAGTCCCCAGAATAGCAATCAGCCCCAGCATTTT; cdr3_aa: CASSPQNSNQPQHF
clone_size: -; d_call: -; j_call: TRBJ2-7; v_call: TRBV7-3; cdr3_nt: TGTGCCAGCAGCTTAAGTGGGATTAGGGACGAGCAGTACTTC; cdr3_aa: CASSLSGIRDEQYF
clone_size: -; d_call: TRBD1; j_call: TRBJ1-2; v_call: TRBV6-2/TRBV6-3; cdr3_nt: TGTGCCAGCAGTTTCCCGGGACAGGGGGCGCGAGTCGGCTATGGCTACACCTTC; cdr3_aa: CASSFPGQGARVGYGYTF
clone_size: -; d_call: TRBD2; j_call: TRBJ2-7; v_call: TRBV7-9; cdr3_nt: TGTGCCAGCAGCGCCGCATCCGGACTAGTCGGCGAGCAGTACTTC; cdr3_aa: CASSAASGLVGEQYF
clone_size: few; d_call: -; j_call: TRBJ1-1; v_call: TRBV10-3; cdr3_nt: TGTGCCATCAGTGAAGGGCGACAGAACACTGAAGCTTTCTTT; cdr3_aa: CAISEGRQNTEAFF
clone_size: -; d_call: -; j_call: TRBJ2-3; v_call: TRBV5-1; cdr3_nt: TGCGCCAGCAGAGGGGGGACTACAAGACAGACGAATACGCAGTATTTT; cdr3_aa: CASRGGTTRQTNTQYF
clone_size: -; d_call: TRBD2; j_call: TRBJ2-5; v_call: TRBV7-9; cdr3_nt: TGTGCCAGCAGCTTCCCCCTAGCGGGGAAGCAAGAGACCCAGTACTTC; cdr3_aa: CASSFPLAGKQETQYF
clone_size: few; d_call: TRBD2; j_call: TRBJ2-1; v_call: TRBV5-5; cdr3_nt: TGTGCCAGCAGCACTAGCGGGCCCTACAATGAGCAGTTCTTC; cdr3_aa: CASSTSGPYNEQFF
clone_size: few; d_call: -; j_call: TRBJ2-1; v_call: TRBV6-1; cdr3_nt: TGTGCCAGCAGACAAAACAGGGAGCAGTTCTTC; cdr3_aa: CASRQNREQFF
clone_size: -; d_call: -; j_call: TRBJ1-1; v_call: TRBV6-1; cdr3_nt: TGTGCCAGCAGTGAAGAGGGAGGGGTTCAGGCTTTCTTT; cdr3_aa: CASSEEGGVQAFF
clone_size: once; d_call: -; j_call: TRBJ1-1; v_call: TRBV5-3; cdr3_nt: TGTGCCAGCCCCGGGAACACTGAAGCTTTCTTT; cdr3_aa: CASPGNTEAFF
clone_size: few; d_call: -; j_call: TRBJ2-7; v_call: TRBV20-1; cdr3_nt: TGCAGTGCTAGCCCCCAGGGGAGCTCCTACGAGCAGTACTTC; cdr3_aa: CSASPQGSSYEQYF
clone_size: -; d_call: -; j_call: TRBJ2-3; v_call: TRBV5-1; cdr3_nt: TGCGCCAGCAGTGGACTCCGCAGCGCAGATACGCAGTATTTT; cdr3_aa: CASSGLRSADTQYF
clone_size: -; d_call: TRBD2; j_call: TRBJ2-7; v_call: TRBV11-2; cdr3_nt: TGTGCCAGCAGCTTAGGGGTGAGCGGGGGGGCCTCCGAGCAGTACTTC; cdr3_aa: CASSLGVSGGASEQYF
clone_size: few; d_call: TRBD2; j_call: TRBJ2-3; v_call: TRBV7-9; cdr3_nt: TGTGCCAGCAGCTCCGTACGACTAGCGGCCACAGATACGCAGTATTTT; cdr3_aa: CASSSVRLAATDTQYF
clone_size: few; d_call: -; j_call: TRBJ1-2; v_call: TRBV2; cdr3_nt: TGTGCCAGCAGGAACGATCAAAACTATGGCTACACCTTC; cdr3_aa: CASRNDQNYGYTF
clone_size: -; d_call: TRBD1; j_call: TRBJ2-7; v_call: TRBV7-2; cdr3_nt: TGTGCCAGCAGCTTAAAAATTGGGGGACAGGGAAAGCAGTACTTC; cdr3_aa: CASSLKIGGQGKQYF
clone_size: few; d_call: -; j_call: TRBJ1-2; v_call: TRBV6-1; cdr3_nt: TGTGCCAGCAGTACAACCCAGGGAGGCTACACCTTC; cdr3_aa: CASSTTQGGYTF
clone_size: few; d_call: -; j_call: TRBJ2-7; v_call: TRBV20-1; cdr3_nt: TGCAGTGCTAGTCTCCAGGGCAACGACTACGAGCAGTACTTC; cdr3_aa: CSASLQGNDYEQYF
clone_size: -; d_call: -; j_call: TRBJ2-5; v_call: TRBV5-1; cdr3_nt: TGCGCCAGCAGCTTGGCAGTCCTAGAGCGTGGGGAGACCCAGTACTTC; cdr3_aa: CASSLAVLERGETQYF
clone_size: few; d_call: TRBD2; j_call: TRBJ2-7; v_call: TRBV3-1; cdr3_nt: TGTGCCAGCAGCCAAGAGCGGGGGATCTACGAGCAGTACTTC; cdr3_aa: CASSQERGIYEQYF
clone_size: -; d_call: TRBD1; j_call: TRBJ2-7; v_call: TRBV5-5; cdr3_nt: TGTGCCAGCAGCGGAGGGCCTGGACAGGGGACCCACGAGCAGTACTTC; cdr3_aa: CASSGGPGQGTHEQYF
clone_size: -; d_call: TRBD2; j_call: TRBJ2-7; v_call: TRBV20-1; cdr3_nt: TGCAGTGCGAGCCCCCGGCTAGCGGGAAGCTACGAGCAGTACTTC; cdr3_aa: CSASPRLAGSYEQYF
clone_size: -; d_call: TRBD2; j_call: TRBJ2-1; v_call: TRBV7-2; cdr3_nt: TGTGCCAGCAGCTCCGGGGGGGCCAAGTACAATGAGCAGTTCTTC; cdr3_aa: CASSSGGAKYNEQFF
clone_size: -; d_call: -; j_call: TRBJ1-2; v_call: TRBV24-1; cdr3_nt: TGTGCCACCAGTGATTCACCTGGAGTAACTAACTATGGCTACACCTTC; cdr3_aa: CATSDSPGVTNYGYTF